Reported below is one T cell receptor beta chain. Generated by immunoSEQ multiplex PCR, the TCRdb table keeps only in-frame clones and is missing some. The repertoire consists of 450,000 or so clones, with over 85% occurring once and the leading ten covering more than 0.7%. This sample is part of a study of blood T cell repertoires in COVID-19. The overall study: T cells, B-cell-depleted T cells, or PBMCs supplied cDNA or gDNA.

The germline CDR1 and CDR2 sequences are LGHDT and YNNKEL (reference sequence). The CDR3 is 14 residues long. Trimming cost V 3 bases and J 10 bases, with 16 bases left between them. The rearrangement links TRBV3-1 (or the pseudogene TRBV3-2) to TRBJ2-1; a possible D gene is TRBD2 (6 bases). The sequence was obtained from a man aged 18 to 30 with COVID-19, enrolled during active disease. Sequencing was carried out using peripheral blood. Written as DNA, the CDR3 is TGTGCCAGCAGCCAGAGGGAGGATAGCGGAGAGCAGTTCTTC. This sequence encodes CASSQREDSGEQFF.